The subject of this entry is one T cell receptor beta chain. What it recognizes is unknown. The data are from a study of T cell responses to AZD1222 COVID-19 vaccine. Findings of the study overall: Recipients of two AZD1222 doses showed rising Spike-specific TCR breadth and depth.

Here immunoSEQ multiplex PCR was the method, and the copy in TCRdb shows in-frame clones only, minus some. The table includes 150,000 to 200,000 clones, about nine tenths detected once. Looked up from germline, CDR1 is SGHTA and CDR2 is FQGTGA. Trimming shortened V by 0 bases and J by 1 base, and 9 bases separated the two germline ends. This CDR3 is 15 amino acids long. The genes are TRBV7-3 and TRBJ1-1; D possibly corresponds to TRBD1 (5 bases). Sample: peripheral blood, taken 28 days after the second AZD1222 dose. The TCR was taken from an adult who received the AZD1222 COVID-19 vaccine. CDR3 bases: TGTGCCAGCAGCTTAACGCCAGGGACGAACACTGAAGCTTTCTTT. Translating it yields CASSLTPGTNTEAFF.